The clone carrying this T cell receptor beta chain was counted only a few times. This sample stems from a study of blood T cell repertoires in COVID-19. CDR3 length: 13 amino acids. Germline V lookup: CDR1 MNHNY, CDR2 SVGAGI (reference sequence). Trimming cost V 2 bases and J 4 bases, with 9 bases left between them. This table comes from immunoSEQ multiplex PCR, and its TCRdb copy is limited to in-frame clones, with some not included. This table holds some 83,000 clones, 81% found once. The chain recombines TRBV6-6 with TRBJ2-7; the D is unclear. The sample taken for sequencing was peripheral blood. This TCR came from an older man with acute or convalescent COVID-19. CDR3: CASSYAEKYEQYF. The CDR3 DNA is TGTGCCAGCAGTTACGCCGAGAAGTACGAGCAGTACTTC.